The 16 T cell receptor beta chains in this list originate from one sample, sequenced in a study of blood T cell repertoires in COVID-19. Only in-frame clones appear in the TCRdb table, and some are missing; sequencing was by immunoSEQ multiplex PCR. This sample has around 53,000 clones; 75% to 80% occur once, and the top ten carry 22%. The specimen sequenced was peripheral blood. Receptors were obtained from a man in his fifties or sixties with active or convalescent COVID-19.

The chain couples TRBV5-1 to TRBJ1-2; unclear D gene. Germline V gene lookup returns CDR1 SGHRS and CDR2 YFSETQ. V dropped 0 bases and J dropped 4 bases, with 13 bases sitting between them. CDR3 size: 15 residues. The CDR3 protein is CASSLDLRSSYGYTF. DNA for the CDR3: TGCGCCAGCAGCTTGGATTTGCGTTCTAGCTATGGCTACACCTTC.

This chain joins TRBV30 and TRBJ1-1, with no clear D. The CDR3 loop spans 13 amino acids. The germline gives CDR1 GTSNPN, CDR2 SVGIG (reference sequence). V lost 4 bases and J 1 base, leaving 10 bases between the germline ends. CDR3: CAWIVGANTEAFF. The CDR3 coding sequence is TGTGCCTGGATTGTAGGAGCGAACACTGAAGCTTTCTTT.

The rearrangement joins TRBV9 to TRBJ2-2; 7 bases agree with TRBD1. Trimming took 0 bases from V and 3 from J; bases not matched to a gene: 5. The CDR3 has 16 amino acids. From germline, CDR1 is SGDLS and CDR2 YYNGEE. CDR3 sequence: CASSVVPTGDTGELFF. The CDR3 DNA reads as TGTGCCAGCAGCGTAGTTCCAACAGGGGACACCGGGGAGCTGTTTTTT.

This clone was seen only once. V usage is TRBV7-2 and J usage is TRBJ2-1, with TRBD2 matching over 11 bases. There are 16 residues in the CDR3. CDR1 is SGHTA and CDR2 is FQGNSA in the germline V gene. V gave up 1 base and J gave up 4 bases; unmatched junction bases: 3. This CDR3 is CASSLGLAGGYNEQFF. The CDR3 DNA sequence: TGTGCCAGCAGCTTAGGTCTAGCGGGGGGTTACAATGAGCAGTTCTTC.

This clone was observed a handful of times. The chain recombines TRBV19 with TRBJ2-1, with D perhaps matching TRBD2 (5 bases). The CDR3 consists of 13 residues. V dropped 8 bases and J dropped 0 bases, with 8 bases sitting between them. The germline CDR1 and CDR2 sequences are LNHDA and SQIVND (reference sequence). The CDR3 here is CASASRSYNEQFF. For the CDR3, the DNA is TGTGCCAGTGCTAGCCGCTCCTACAATGAGCAGTTCTTC. Full variable domain (remainder filled in from reference TRBV19 and TRBJ2-1): DGGITQSPKYLFRKEGQNVTLSCEQNLNHDAMYWYRQDPGQGLRLIYYSQIVNDFQKGDIAEGYSVSREKKESFPLTVTSAQKNPTAFYLCASASRSYNEQFFGPGTRLTVL.

J is TRBJ1-2 and V is TRBV10-3, with unresolved D. CDR1 and CDR2 from the germline V gene are ENHRY and SYGVKD. Trimming took 0 bases from V and 1 from J, leaving 18 bases between them. The CDR3 runs to 18 residues. The CDR3 coding sequence is TGTGCCATCAGTGAGTCCGGCAGGCGGGGTTCGGGTAACTATGGCTACACCTTC. Protein: CAISESGRRGSGNYGYTF.

This sequence joins TRBV5-8 and TRBJ2-3, with a possible D match to TRBD2 (6 bases). This CDR3 contains 13 residues. Germline CDR1 SGHTS, CDR2 YDEGEE. V gave up 2 bases and J gave up 5 bases, with 9 bases separating them. CDR3 DNA sequence: TGTGCCAGCAGCTTCCAAGCGGGAGATACGCAGTATTTT. Translating gives CASSFQAGDTQYF.

The chain links TRBV29-1 to TRBJ2-1; no reliable D call. Germline V lookup: CDR1 SQVTM, CDR2 ANQGSEA. The CDR3 spans 13 residues. Deletions cut 4 bases from V and 6 bases from J, with 13 bases between. In DNA form, the CDR3 reads TGCAGCGTTGGTGAGGTAACATTCAATGAGCAGTTCTTC. It codes for CSVGEVTFNEQFF.

This rearrangement joins TRBV11-2 to TRBJ1-1, with 7 bases lining up with TRBD1. The CDR3 is made up of 12 amino acids. Trimming cost V 5 bases and J 10 bases; bases outside gene matches: 7. Germline V gene sequence: CDR1 SGHAT, CDR2 FQNNGV. The CDR3: CASSPGTEIAFF. In DNA form, the CDR3 reads TGTGCCAGCAGCCCCGGGACAGAAATAGCTTTCTTT.

The gene calls are TRBV6-1 and TRBJ1-4; D remains unclear. Trimming stripped 0 bases from V and 8 bases from J, with 7 bases between. The germline CDR1 and CDR2 sequences are MNHNS and SASEGT. This CDR3 comprises 13 residues. The chain's CDR3 is CASSEAPGEKLFF. In DNA, the CDR3 is TGTGCCAGCAGTGAAGCCCCGGGGGAAAAACTGTTTTTT.

V usage is TRBV5-1 and J usage is TRBJ2-2; tentative D call: TRBD2 (5 bases). The CDR3 sequence is 17 residues long. The V gene's germline CDR1 is SGHRS and CDR2 YFSETQ. V lost 2 bases and J 3 bases, leaving 17 bases between the germline ends. In nucleotides, the CDR3 is TGCGCCAGCAGCTTCTCGTCTAGCAGAAAGTACACCGGGGAGCTGTTTTTT. Its translation: CASSFSSSRKYTGELFF.

In its sample, this clone was seen a few times. The V call is TRBV7-7, the J call TRBJ2-1; 7 nucleotides match TRBD1. The germline V gene encodes CDR1 SSHAT and CDR2 FNYEAQ (reference sequence). The CDR3 has 17 amino acids. The V gene end was trimmed by 1 base and the J gene end by 9 bases; junction bases not matched to a gene: 15. For the CDR3, the DNA is TGTGCCAGCAGCTTAGTATTGGGACCGGGACACAGGGGTGAGCAGTTCTTC. Its protein product is CASSLVLGPGHRGEQFF.

This clone has just a few counts. The rearrangement uses TRBV19 and TRBJ2-7; D gene unclear. The V gene lost 7 bases and the J gene lost 4 bases, with 8 bases spanning the gap. From germline, CDR1 is LNHDA and CDR2 SQIVND (reference sequence). CDR3 length: 11 amino acids. Here the CDR3 reads CASTSKYEQYF. CDR3 bases: TGTGCCAGTACCTCTAAGTACGAGCAGTACTTC.

This chain links TRBV9 with TRBJ2-5, with unresolved D. Germline lookup yields CDR1 SGDLS and CDR2 YYNGEE. The V and J ends lost 3 bases and 5 bases respectively, with 11 bases between them. The CDR3 extends over 13 amino acids. The CDR3 DNA reads TGTGCCAGCAGCGCCCAGGTCCGGGAGACCCAGTACTTC. It yields the protein CASSAQVRETQYF.

The chain employs TRBV6-5 and TRBJ1-6; D might be TRBD1 (5 bases). Trimming cost V 7 bases and J 7 bases, with 14 bases left between them. The CDR3 loop spans 14 amino acids. In germline, CDR1 is MNHEY, CDR2 SVGAGI. The CDR3 reads CASKWGSVNSPLHF. CDR3 coding DNA: TGTGCCAGCAAGTGGGGCTCTGTGAATTCACCCCTCCACTTT.

The chain couples TRBV18 to TRBJ1-2, with no clear D. The V gene's germline CDR1 is KGHSH and CDR2 LQKENI. V was clipped by 1 base and J by 8 bases, with 11 bases between them. The CDR3 spans 13 residues. Here the CDR3 reads CASSPLNAEGYTF. The DNA of the CDR3 is TGTGCCAGCTCACCACTCAATGCAGAAGGCTACACCTTC.